The T cell receptor (beta chain) described here comes from a study of cytomegalovirus exposure and HLA in healthy donors. The trim removed 6 bases at V and 7 bases at J, leaving 6 bases unmatched. The length of the CDR3 is 15 residues. Germline CDR1 and CDR2: WSHSY and SAAADI. Primers for the PCR totalled 60 Vbeta and 13 Jbeta. Assay: immunoSEQ multiplex PCR; the TCRdb copy retains only in-frame clones and omits some. In the table there are some 140,000 clones, 77% of which are singletons. The chain couples TRBV10-2 to TRBJ2-3; 14 nucleotides agree with TRBD2. Input material: PBMCs. The source is a woman aged 35 to 49 in good health and CMV-seronegative. The CDR3 reads CASRGTSGGRNTQYF. Written as DNA, the CDR3 is TGCGCCAGCAGAGGGACTAGCGGGGGAAGGAATACGCAGTATTTT.